The following is a T cell receptor (beta chain) sequence with its context. Its specificity is unknown. In the ViraFEST assay, antigen-specific CD4+ clonotypes were identified by expansion after peptide-pool stimulation. The authors isolated CD4+ T cells after around 11 days of culture. Among the vaccine recipients, none had a prior SARS-CoV-2 infection, and nucleocapsid antibodies were negative. Profiled with immunoSEQ multiplex PCR; TCRdb holds only in-frame clones, not every one. The top ten hold approximately 3.5% of the sample, which has around 24,000 clones, approximately 74% seen once. Trimming removed 3 bases at V and 4 bases at J, with 10 bases between. This CDR3 contains 13 residues. This sample was included in a study of vaccination effects on CD4 cells after COVID-19. Study-level points and caveats: Convalescent patients were few in the study, and early post-infection timepoints were absent. Late after vaccination, infection- and vaccine-induced clones showed marked clonal contraction.

The chain is built from TRBV12-3 or TRBV12-4 and TRBJ2-7; either TRBD1 or TRBD2 may supply D (5 bases each). This clonotype was sampled from a human donor who received a COVID-19 vaccine. This sample comprised CD4+ T cells from PBMCs cultured with SARS-CoV-2 spike peptides, obtained before COVID-19 vaccination. DNA for the CDR3: TGTGCCAGCAGTTTTGGGACGAGGTACGAGCAGTACTTC. This codes for CASSFGTRYEQYF.